The 26 T cell receptor beta chains in this list originate from one sample, sequenced in a study of blood T cell repertoires in COVID-19. Sequenced by immunoSEQ multiplex PCR; TCRdb stores in-frame clones only, minus some. Among 150,000 or so clones listed, approximately 81% were seen once. The specimen was PBMCs or T cells enriched from blood (not recorded which). These receptors were taken from a man aged 55 to 70 who had recovered from COVID-19.

The rearrangement links TRBV24-1 to TRBJ2-3; tentatively, D is TRBD2 (6 bases). V gave up 2 bases and J gave up 1 base, with 18 bases separating them. This CDR3 is built from 18 residues. Germline V gene sequence: CDR1 KGHDR, CDR2 SFDVKD. The CDR3 DNA reads as TGTGCCACCAGTGATTGGAGTTCAGGGAGGTTCGGCACAGATACGCAGTATTTT. It specifies CATSDWSSGRFGTDTQYF.

The chain recombines TRBV28 with TRBJ2-5, with 9 bases lining up with TRBD1. Looked up from germline, CDR1 is MDHEN and CDR2 is SYDVKM. With V trimmed by 4 bases and J by 5 bases, 11 bases remained unmatched. The CDR3 is 16 amino acids. CDR3 coding DNA: TGTGCCAGCAGTTCTATACAGGGGGCGTATAAGGAGACCCAGTACTTC. Its protein is CASSSIQGAYKETQYF.

This rearrangement joins TRBV12-5 to TRBJ2-3; D is undetermined. CDR1 and CDR2 from the germline V gene are LGHNT and FRNRAP. Trimming took off 7 bases at V and 0 bases at J, with 8 bases between the two ends. The CDR3 runs to 13 residues. For the CDR3, the DNA is TGTGCTAGTGCCAGATCTAGCACAGATACGCAGTATTTT. Translating gives CASARSSTDTQYF.

This clone was seen many times. The rearrangement uses TRBV7-9 and TRBJ1-6; TRBD1 aligns across 8 bases. CDR3 size: 13 residues. Germline V lookup: CDR1 SEHNR, CDR2 FQNEAQ (reference sequence). V was clipped by 8 bases and J by 7 bases; unmatched bases: 4. This chain's CDR3 is CASGRTGNSPLHF. The CDR3 coding sequence is TGTGCCAGCGGACGGACAGGGAATTCACCCCTCCACTTT.

This sequence joins TRBV3-1 (or the pseudogene TRBV3-2) and TRBJ2-2; 9 bases align to TRBD2. CDR1 and CDR2 (germline): LGHDT, YNNKEL (reference sequence). The V gene end was trimmed by 0 bases and the J gene end by 5 bases; junction bases not matched to a gene: 7. The CDR3 extends over 17 amino acids. The CDR3 DNA reads as TGTGCCAGCAGCCAAGAAATAGCGGGAGAGGGTACCGGGGAGCTGTTTTTT. This codes for CASSQEIAGEGTGELFF.

The V call is TRBV5-1, the J call TRBJ2-1; D may be TRBD1 (5 bases). The CDR3 is made up of 16 amino acids. V dropped 2 bases and J dropped 3 bases, with 15 bases sitting between them. Per the germline V gene, CDR1 is SGHRS and CDR2 is YFSETQ. The CDR3 region has the DNA TGCGCCAGCAGCTTACGCCCAATCGACAGCTACAATGAGCAGTTCTTC. This sequence encodes CASSLRPIDSYNEQFF.

The V gene is TRBV5-1, the J gene TRBJ2-5; 7 bases match TRBD1. V shed 0 bases and J 5 bases; nucleotides not matched to a gene: 7. This CDR3 is built from 15 residues. The germline V gene encodes CDR1 SGHRS and CDR2 YFSETQ. CDR3 in DNA: TGCGCCAGCAGCTTGGCGGGACAGACCAGGGAGACCCAGTACTTC. This codes for CASSLAGQTRETQYF. The variable domain in full, completed from reference TRBV5-1 and TRBJ2-5, reads KAGVTQTPRYLIKTRGQQVTLSCSPISGHRSVSWYQQTPGQGLQFLFEYFSETQRNKGNFPGRFSGRQFSNSRSEMNVSTLELGDSALYLCASSLAGQTRETQYFGPGTRLLVL.

The rearrangement uses TRBV5-1 and TRBJ2-7; 7 nucleotides line up with TRBD1. Germline CDR1 SGHRS, CDR2 YFSETQ. The CDR3 totals 15 residues. With 4 bases clipped from V and 3 bases from J, the junction kept 10 bases outside the gene matches. The CDR3 loop is CASSAKGAGDYEQYF. The CDR3 coding sequence is TGCGCCAGCAGCGCGAAGGGGGCAGGCGACTACGAGCAGTACTTC.

In its sample, this clone was seen a few times. This rearrangement joins TRBV28 to TRBJ2-5; the D gene is possibly TRBD1 (6 bases). The CDR3 covers 13 residues. CDR1 is MDHEN and CDR2 is SYDVKM in the germline V gene. Trimming stripped 2 bases from V and 10 bases from J, with 14 bases between. The CDR3 bases are TGTGCCAGCAGTTTAACAGGGCCTCGGGACCAGTACTTC. This codes for CASSLTGPRDQYF.

DNA of the CDR3: TGCGCCAGCAGTGAATTGAAGATTGCCACGGTGGGGCTCACAGATACGCAGTATTTT. Amino acids: CASSELKIATVGLTDTQYF. The chain combines TRBV10-2 with TRBJ2-3; D is possibly TRBD1 (5 bases). Trimming pared 3 bases from V and 2 bases from J, leaving 24 bases between. This CDR3 region has 19 residues. Per the germline V gene, CDR1 is WSHSY and CDR2 is SAAADI.

A word on this clone: One junction end does not reproduce the germline sequence, and a read error may be involved. The chain carries TRBV7-7 and TRBJ2-5, with TRBD2 matching over 7 bases. Germline lookup yields CDR1 SSHAT and CDR2 FNYEAQ (reference sequence). This CDR3 is built from 13 residues. The CDR3 nucleotides read TGTGCTAGCAGCGGGGACTTTGGGGAGACCCAGTACTTC. It is translated as CASSGDFGETQYF.

This clone appeared a few times. The chain carries TRBV5-1 and TRBJ2-5; TRBD2 is a possible D gene (6 bases). Germline V gives CDR1 SGHRS, CDR2 YFSETQ. V was trimmed by 3 bases and J by 8 bases, leaving 20 bases between them. This CDR3 contains 15 residues. CDR3 protein: CASSSQTSGSITQYF. CDR3 coding DNA: TGCGCCAGCAGCTCTCAGACTAGTGGATCAATTACCCAGTACTTC.

The rearrangement uses TRBV3-1 (or the pseudogene TRBV3-2) and TRBJ1-1; perhaps TRBD1 as D (5 bases). The germline gives CDR1 LGHDT, CDR2 YNNKEL (reference sequence). CDR3 length: 15 amino acids. Trimming shortened V by 1 base and J by 5 bases, and 14 bases separated the two germline ends. The CDR3 protein is CASSQAAGRNTEAFF. CDR3 DNA sequence: TGTGCCAGCAGCCAAGCGGCAGGGAGGAATACTGAAGCTTTCTTT.

The chain carries TRBV5-1 and TRBJ2-1, with TRBD1 as a possible D gene (6 bases). The CDR3 extends over 12 amino acids. V lost 5 bases, J lost 7 bases, and 10 bases lay in between. The germline CDR1 and CDR2 sequences are SGHRS and YFSETQ. Here the CDR3 DNA reads TGCGCCAGCAGTTTCCAGGGGAATGAGCAGTTCTTC. Protein sequence: CASSFQGNEQFF.

A few counts support this clone. This chain uses TRBV30 with TRBJ1-5; TRBD1 matches at 7 bases. Germline-derived CDR1 and CDR2 are GTSNPN and SVGIG (reference sequence). The CDR3 contains 13 residues. V lost 5 bases to trimming and J lost 5 bases; unmatched junction nucleotides: 6. CDR3 loop: CAWSRQGDQPQHF. The CDR3 DNA is TGTGCCTGGTCTCGACAGGGCGATCAGCCCCAGCATTTT.

The V call is TRBV12-5, the J call TRBJ2-1; 8 nucleotides match TRBD2. The CDR3 length is 13 residues. Germline V gives CDR1 LGHNT, CDR2 FRNRAP. V shed 6 bases, J shed 6 bases, and the junction held 4 bases outside the gene matches. In nucleotides, the CDR3 is TGTGCTAGTGGAGCCGGGACTAGCAATGAGCAGTTCTTC. The encoded protein is CASGAGTSNEQFF.

The chain employs TRBV5-1 and TRBJ2-7; 7 bases are a match to TRBD1. The CDR3 has 16 residues. V lost 3 bases and J lost 2; bases outside the gene matches: 11. Per germline, CDR1 SGHRS and CDR2 YFSETQ. The CDR3 sequence is CASSSGPTQGAYEQYF. The CDR3 DNA is TGCGCCAGCAGCTCCGGTCCAACCCAGGGGGCCTACGAGCAGTACTTC.

The rearrangement links TRBV7-9 to TRBJ2-7, with TRBD2 as a possible D gene (5 bases). The germline V gene encodes CDR1 SEHNR and CDR2 FQNEAQ (reference sequence). The length of the CDR3 is 13 residues. V gave up 5 bases and J gave up 6 bases, with 14 bases separating them. The CDR3 bases are TGTGCCAGCAGCCCCGGGGTAAGGCTCGAGCAGTACTTC. Protein: CASSPGVRLEQYF.

The gene calls are TRBV14 and TRBJ1-1; TRBD1 matches 8 bases. V lost 4 bases to trimming and J lost 5 bases; unmatched junction nucleotides: 9. The CDR3 has 15 amino acids. Germline CDR1 and CDR2: SGHDN and FVKESK. CDR3 nucleotides: TGTGCCAGCAGCCTCCGGACAGGGCGAAGAACTGAAGCTTTCTTT. Amino acids: CASSLRTGRRTEAFF.

The rearrangement links TRBV6-1 to TRBJ1-5; 9 bases are shared with TRBD1. Germline CDR1 MNHNS, CDR2 SASEGT. There are 15 residues in the CDR3. V lost 3 bases and J lost 7; bases outside the gene matches: 7. For the CDR3, the DNA is TGTGCCAGCAGTGATGGGACAGGGAGTAGGCAGCCCCAGCATTTT. This codes for CASSDGTGSRQPQHF.

This chain connects TRBV5-1 to TRBJ2-7, with a possible D match to TRBD1 (7 bases). This CDR3 spans 14 amino acids. Trimming pared 9 bases from V and 1 base from J, leaving 17 bases between. Germline loops: CDR1 SGHRS, CDR2 YFSETQ. In DNA form, the CDR3 reads TGCGCCACCTCTCCAGGGGGGCCTTCCTACGAGCAGTACTTC. Its translation is CATSPGGPSYEQYF.

The chain is built from TRBV11-2 and TRBJ2-7, with D maybe TRBD2 (7 bases). Trimming removed 5 bases at V and 9 bases at J, with 14 bases between. Germline V lookup: CDR1 SGHAT, CDR2 FQNNGV. The CDR3 contains 12 residues. CDR3 amino acids: CASSVGGPGQYF. Written as DNA, the CDR3 is TGTGCCAGCAGCGTCGGGGGGCCGGGGCAGTACTTC.

The DNA for the CDR3 is TGTGCCAGCAGCTTAGCGGGGGCCGCGGGAGATACGCAGTATTTT. It codes for CASSLAGAAGDTQYF. The chain uses TRBV7-6 and TRBJ2-3, with D tentatively TRBD1 (6 bases). V lost 0 bases, J lost 5 bases, and 12 bases lay in between. The CDR3 covers 15 residues. Looked up from germline, CDR1 is SGHVS and CDR2 is FNYEAQ.

The chain has TRBV19 and TRBJ1-1; a possible D gene is TRBD1 (5 bases). Germline V gives CDR1 LNHDA, CDR2 SQIVND (reference sequence). Trimming stripped 3 bases from V and 4 bases from J, with 9 bases between. The CDR3 extends over 13 amino acids. DNA for the CDR3: TGTGCCAGTAGTATCCAGGGAAGCACTGAAGCTTTCTTT. This translates into CASSIQGSTEAFF. Based on the CDR3 plus reference TRBV19 and TRBJ1-1, the full variable domain is DGGITQSPKYLFRKEGQNVTLSCEQNLNHDAMYWYRQDPGQGLRLIYYSQIVNDFQKGDIAEGYSVSREKKESFPLTVTSAQKNPTAFYLCASSIQGSTEAFFGQGTRLTVV.

This clone showed up just once. This chain uses TRBV30 with TRBJ2-3; perhaps TRBD1 as D (5 bases). CDR1 and CDR2 (germline): GTSNPN, SVGIG (reference sequence). V lost 0 bases to trimming and J lost 2 bases, with 9 bases between them. The CDR3 has 14 amino acids. CDR3 coding DNA: TGTGCCTGGAGTGTACAGGTCGACACAGATACGCAGTATTTT. Protein sequence: CAWSVQVDTDTQYF.

V gene TRBV19 combines with J gene TRBJ2-1; 8 bases align to TRBD2. The germline gives CDR1 LNHDA, CDR2 SQIVND (reference sequence). V shed 6 bases and J 8 bases; nucleotides not matched to a gene: 9. The CDR3 is 14 amino acids. CDR3 DNA sequence: TGTGCCAGTAGGTATGGAGCGGGGGACCATGAGCAGTTCTTC. Protein product: CASRYGAGDHEQFF.